The present T cell receptor beta chain was sequenced within a study of OX40 agonist ivuxolimab in advanced cancers. Study at large: Three dose-escalation patients had partial responses: one with hepatocellular carcinoma and two with cutaneous melanoma.

In regard to this clone: Antigen: not known.

CDR3 size: 15 residues. CDR1 MNHNY and CDR2 SVGAGI come from the germline V gene (reference sequence). V was clipped by 7 bases and J by 3 bases, with 18 bases between them. Here immunoSEQ multiplex PCR was the method, and the copy in TCRdb shows in-frame clones only, minus some. This sample has fewer than 85,000 clones; approximately 83% occur once, and the top ten carry 2%. Whole-study results and caveats: Antigen specificity remained undetermined for the expanded peripheral T cells.

The material was CD4+ or CD8+ T cells sorted from blood, obtained in a trial of the OX40 agonist ivuxolimab. V usage is TRBV6-6 and J usage is TRBJ1-2; D is ambiguous. The sequence was obtained from an adult with an advanced solid tumor such as melanoma, head and neck, liver or kidney cancer. The CDR3: CASTPLGSLYYGYTF. The DNA of the CDR3 is TGTGCCAGCACCCCTTTGGGATCCTTGTACTATGGCTACACCTTC.